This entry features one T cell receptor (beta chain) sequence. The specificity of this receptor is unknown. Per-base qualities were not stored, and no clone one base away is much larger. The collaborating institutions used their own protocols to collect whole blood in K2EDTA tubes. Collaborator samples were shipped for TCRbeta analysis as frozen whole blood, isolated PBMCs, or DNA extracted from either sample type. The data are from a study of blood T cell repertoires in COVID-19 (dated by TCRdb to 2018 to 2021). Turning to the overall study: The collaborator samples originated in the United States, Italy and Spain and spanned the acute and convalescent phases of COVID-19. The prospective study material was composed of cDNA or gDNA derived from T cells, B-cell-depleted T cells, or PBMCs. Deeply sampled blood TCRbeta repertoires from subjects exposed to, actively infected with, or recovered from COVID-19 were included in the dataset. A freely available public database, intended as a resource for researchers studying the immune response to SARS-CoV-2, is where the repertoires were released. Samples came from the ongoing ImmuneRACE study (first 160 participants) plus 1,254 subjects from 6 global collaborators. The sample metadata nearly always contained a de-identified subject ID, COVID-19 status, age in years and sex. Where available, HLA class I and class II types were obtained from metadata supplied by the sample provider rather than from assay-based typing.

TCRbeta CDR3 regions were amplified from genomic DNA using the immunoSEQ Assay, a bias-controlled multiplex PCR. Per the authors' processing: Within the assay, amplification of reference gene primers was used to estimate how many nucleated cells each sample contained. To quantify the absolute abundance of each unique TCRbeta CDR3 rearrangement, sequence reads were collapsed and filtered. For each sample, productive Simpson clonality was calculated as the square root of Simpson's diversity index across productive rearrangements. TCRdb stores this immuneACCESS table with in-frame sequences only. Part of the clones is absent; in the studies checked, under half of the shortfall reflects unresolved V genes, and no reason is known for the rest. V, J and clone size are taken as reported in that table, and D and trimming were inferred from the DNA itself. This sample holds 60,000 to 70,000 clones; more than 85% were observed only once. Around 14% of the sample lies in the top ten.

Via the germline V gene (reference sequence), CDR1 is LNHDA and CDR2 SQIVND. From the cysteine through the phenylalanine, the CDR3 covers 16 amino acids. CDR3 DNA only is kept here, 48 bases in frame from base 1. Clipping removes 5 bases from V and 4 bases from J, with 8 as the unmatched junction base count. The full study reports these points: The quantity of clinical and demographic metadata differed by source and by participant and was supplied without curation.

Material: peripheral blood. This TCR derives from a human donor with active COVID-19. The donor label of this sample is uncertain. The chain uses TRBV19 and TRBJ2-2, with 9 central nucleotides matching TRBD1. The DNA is TGTGCCAGTAGTCAATGGGGACAGGGTCGCACCGGGGAGCTGTTTTTT. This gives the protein CASSQWGQGRTGELFF.